Each of the 7 T cell receptor beta chains below was sequenced from the same sample in a study of human T cells and chemical hapten exposure. Specified time point: patch test 3, about 24 weeks after DPC sensitization. Noted treatment: therapeutic diphenylcyclopropenone sensitization with weekly scalp DPC. TCRdb analysed the RACE reads with MiXCR anew, one entry per CDR3 protein. The sample holds roughly 62,000 distinct CDR3 sequences, approximately 13% seen once. The material sequenced was whole blood, taken in connection with sensitization to the hapten diphenylcyclopropenone (DPC). These receptors were taken from a man aged 30 to 45 with alopecia areata. Some clones in this sample may be carry-over from other donors' samples.

This clonotype was observed many times. J is TRBJ2-2 and V is TRBV6-2 or TRBV6-3; no clear D gene. The V gene's germline CDR1 is MNHEY and CDR2 SVGEGT. The CDR3 totals 13 residues. The germline V and J ends were trimmed by 7 bases and 2 bases, with 8 bases remaining between them. CDR3 region: CASTGINTGELFF. The CDR3 DNA sequence: TGTGCCAGCACTGGAATTAACACCGGGGAGCTGTTTTTT.

At least ten counts were recorded for this clonotype. The chain combines TRBV24-1 with TRBJ2-1, with 7 bases matching TRBD1. V lost 3 bases to trimming and J lost 4 bases; unmatched junction nucleotides: 11. The CDR3 sequence is 17 residues long. CDR1 and CDR2 (germline): KGHDR, SFDVKD. The CDR3 protein is CATSDVDPGTAYNEQFF. In DNA, the CDR3 is TGTGCCACCAGTGATGTCGACCCCGGGACAGCTTACAATGAGCAGTTCTTC.

This clonotype was counted ten times or more. The V gene is TRBV28, the J gene TRBJ1-5; 7 bases are a match to TRBD1. Germline V gene sequence: CDR1 MDHEN, CDR2 SYDVKM. The CDR3 length is 15 residues. The J segment lost 2 bases and the V segment lost 8 bases, leaving 9 bases of the junction unmatched. In DNA, the CDR3 is TGTGCCAGCGAGGGGGCAGGGGGAGGCAATCAGCCCCAGCATTTT. Amino acid sequence: CASEGAGGGNQPQHF. The full variable domain, with the rest looked up from reference TRBV28 and TRBJ1-5, is DVKVTQSSRYLVKRTGEKVFLECVQDMDHENMFWYRQDPGLGLRLIYFSYDVKMKEKGDIPEGYSVSREKKERFSLILESASTNQTSMYLCASEGAGGGNQPQHFGDGTRLSIL.

This clonotype has just a few counts. The chain has TRBV24-1 and TRBJ2-7, with TRBD1 matching over 10 bases. CDR3 length: 15 residues. Germline-derived CDR1 and CDR2 are KGHDR and SFDVKD. V dropped 4 bases and J dropped 5; count of bases not matched to a gene: 7. In DNA, the CDR3 is TGTGCCACCAGTGACCCCGGGACAGGGGCCCACGAGCAGTACTTC. Translating gives CATSDPGTGAHEQYF.

The chain links TRBV2 to TRBJ2-1, with D perhaps assigned TRBD1 or TRBD2 (5 bases each). The V and J ends lost 3 bases and 4 bases respectively, with 10 bases between them. This CDR3 is 14 amino acids long. Germline V gives CDR1 SNHLY, CDR2 FYNNEI. CDR3 protein: CASSEGRTYNEQFF. CDR3 in DNA: TGTGCCAGCAGTGAGGGACGGACATACAATGAGCAGTTCTTC.

This clonotype was counted many times. Here the CDR3 reads CASSVSTAVSTDTQYF. In DNA, the CDR3 is TGTGCCAGCAGCGTCTCCACTGCCGTTAGCACAGATACGCAGTATTTT. The chain links TRBV9 to TRBJ2-3; D is uncertain. V was clipped by 2 bases and J by 0 bases, with 13 bases between them. Per the germline V gene, CDR1 is SGDLS and CDR2 is YYNGEE. CDR3 length: 16 residues.

CDR3 DNA sequence: TGTGCCAGCACGCTTCAAGACACCGGGGAGCTGTTTTTT. It yields the protein CASTLQDTGELFF. V is TRBV6-2 or TRBV6-3 and J is TRBJ2-2, with no clear D. Germline V gene data show CDR1 as MNHEY and CDR2 as SVGEGT. The CDR3 is 13 amino acids. The germline V and J ends were trimmed by 7 bases and 3 bases, with 9 bases remaining between them.